The next 10 T cell receptor beta chains were all read from a single sample in a study of blood T cells in healthy people across ages. The use of a sample-barcoded 5' primer and a J-beta primer mix characterized a second PCR of about 7 to 12 cycles. TCRdb re-analysed the 5' RACE reads in MiXCR, keeping a single row per CDR3 protein. Among around 1,700,000 distinct CDR3 sequences listed, roughly 27% were seen once. Sequenced: blood. The receptors shown here come from a woman under 40 in good health.

This clonotype was seen many times. The V and J genes are TRBV20-1 and TRBJ1-2; D is undetermined. The germline CDR1 and CDR2 sequences are DFQATT and SNEGSKA (reference sequence). Trimming took 0 bases from V and 5 from J, leaving 10 bases between them. The CDR3 spans 13 residues. The CDR3 region has the DNA TGCAGTGCTAGAGATACGTCCTCTTATGGCTACACCTTC. Its translation is CSARDTSSYGYTF.

Many counts were recorded for this clonotype. V and J are TRBV18 and TRBJ2-5, with a tentative D call TRBD2 (5 bases). CDR3 length: 13 amino acids. The V gene's germline CDR1 is KGHSH and CDR2 LQKENI. With 1 base removed from V and 5 bases from J, the gap between germline ends came to 8 bases. The DNA of the CDR3 is TGTGCCAGCTCACCACAGGGAGTTGAGACCCAGTACTTC. Its protein is CASSPQGVETQYF.

There are a few counts of this clonotype. The V gene is TRBV6-2 or TRBV6-3, the J gene TRBJ2-5; a possible D gene is TRBD2 (6 bases). The CDR3 loop spans 13 amino acids. The V end lost 0 bases, the J end lost 13 bases, and 15 bases lay between the germline ends. CDR1 MNHEY and CDR2 SVGEGT come from the germline V gene. The CDR3 DNA sequence: TGTGCCAGCAGTTACTCGGGGGGAACTACCTGGTACTTC. Translating it yields CASSYSGGTTWYF.

The gene calls are TRBV10-3 and TRBJ2-1, with D uncertain. Germline V gene lookup returns CDR1 ENHRY and CDR2 SYGVKD. The CDR3 loop spans 14 amino acids. Trimming took 2 bases from V and 12 from J, leaving 17 bases between them. In DNA, the CDR3 is TGTGCCATCAGTGAGCCCCAACTCCATTTAGGGCAGTTCTTC. This codes for CAISEPQLHLGQFF.

This clonotype was observed at least ten times. This chain connects TRBV4-3 to TRBJ2-5; 7 nucleotides agree with TRBD1. Germline loops: CDR1 LGHNA, CDR2 YSLEER. CDR3 length equals 15 residues. J gave up 4 bases and V 3 bases, and 8 bases lay outside the gene matches. CDR3 nucleotides: TGCGCCAGCAGCCAGGACCTGGACAGGCCAGAGACCCAGTACTTC. It encodes CASSQDLDRPETQYF.

This clonotype has only a few counts. The V and J genes are TRBV9 and TRBJ1-6; D uncertain. Trimming took off 0 bases at V and 9 bases at J, with 13 bases between the two ends. Germline loops: CDR1 SGDLS, CDR2 YYNGEE. CDR3 length: 15 residues. The CDR3 DNA reads as TGTGCCAGCAGCGTAGGCAGGCCACAATCTTCACCCCTCCACTTT. Translation gives CASSVGRPQSSPLHF.

The chain links TRBV30 to TRBJ1-4, with D tentatively TRBD1 (6 bases). Trimming removed 8 bases from V and 5 bases from J, with 12 bases in between. CDR3 length: 12 amino acids. Germline V lookup: CDR1 GTSNPN, CDR2 SVGIG (reference sequence). The CDR3 DNA reads TGTGCCGGGACACGAGGGAATGAAAAACTGTTTTTT. Protein product: CAGTRGNEKLFF.

The chain uses TRBV20-1 and TRBJ1-6, with TRBD1 as a possible D gene (6 bases). This CDR3 comprises 15 residues. Germline V gene lookup returns CDR1 DFQATT and CDR2 SNEGSKA (reference sequence). V was pared by 0 bases and J by 9 bases, with 15 bases between. The CDR3 sequence: CSARDDRYIVSPLHF. The DNA of the CDR3 is TGCAGTGCTAGAGATGACAGGTATATTGTTTCACCCCTCCACTTT.

This clonotype was counted between two and nine times. The chain combines TRBV29-1 with TRBJ2-4; D gene uncertain. The V and J ends lost 6 bases and 2 bases respectively, with 17 bases between them. Germline-derived CDR1 and CDR2 are SQVTM and ANQGSEA. This CDR3 is built from 15 residues. CDR3: CSVAIKVATKNIQYF. The CDR3 nucleotides are TGCAGCGTAGCTATAAAGGTGGCGACCAAAAACATTCAGTACTTC.

This clonotype was counted between two and nine times. A much bigger clone sits one base away, suggesting this may be a read error. The chain employs TRBV4-3 and TRBJ1-2, with no clear D. The CDR3 has 13 amino acids. The germline V gene encodes CDR1 LGHNA and CDR2 YSLEER. V gave up 1 base and J gave up 4 bases, with 7 bases separating them. CDR3: CASSQADGYGYTF. In DNA, the CDR3 is TGCGCCAGCAGCCAAGCCGACGGCTATGGCTACACCTTC.